What follows are 28 T cell receptor beta chains derived from one specimen sequenced in a study of blood T cell repertoires in COVID-19. Clones were read by immunoSEQ multiplex PCR, and TCRdb kept only the in-frame ones, dropping some. The sample yields just under 150,000 clones, approximately 87% seen once. The sample was peripheral blood. The receptor set was obtained from a man aged 45-65 years who had recovered from COVID-19.

This rearrangement joins TRBV2 to TRBJ1-6; TRBD1 matches 7 bases. Trimming took 5 bases from V and 10 from J; bases not matched to a gene: 5. In germline, CDR1 is SNHLY, CDR2 FYNNEI. This CDR3 contains 13 residues. CDR3 coding DNA: TGTGCCAGCAGTTGGGACAGCGGCTCACCCCTCCACTTT. Translation gives CASSWDSGSPLHF.

In its sample, this clone was seen a few times. This chain uses TRBV5-6 with TRBJ1-2, with D maybe TRBD1 (6 bases). The CDR3 has 14 amino acids. V was trimmed by 0 bases and J by 8 bases, leaving 14 bases between them. Germline V CDR1 and CDR2: SGHDT, YYEEEE. The CDR3 coding sequence is TGTGCCAGCAGCTTGGGACTCAGGGGTGAGGGCTACACCTTC. Its translation is CASSLGLRGEGYTF.

V and J are TRBV7-2 and TRBJ1-1, with TRBD1 as a possible D gene (6 bases). There are 14 residues in the CDR3. CDR1 and CDR2 from the germline V gene are SGHTA and FQGNSA. Trimming took 3 bases from V and 1 from J, leaving 9 bases between them. CDR3 residues: CASSLGHQNTEAFF. The CDR3, as DNA: TGTGCCAGCAGCTTGGGACACCAGAACACTGAAGCTTTCTTT.

The genes are TRBV14 and TRBJ2-3; 7 nucleotides align to TRBD2. The germline CDR1 and CDR2 sequences are SGHDN and FVKESK. This CDR3 is built from 18 residues. After removal of 1 base from V and 4 bases from J, the junction contained 14 bases not matched to a gene. CDR3 in DNA: TGTGCCAGCAGCCAAGGTCGGTGGGAAGCGGGGTGGGCAGATACGCAGTATTTT. Its protein product is CASSQGRWEAGWADTQYF.

The chain has TRBV3-1 (or the pseudogene TRBV3-2) and TRBJ2-3, with D tentatively TRBD1 (6 bases). From germline, CDR1 is LGHDT and CDR2 YNNKEL (reference sequence). The ends were cut back, 0 bases at V and 5 bases at J, with 12 bases in the middle. The CDR3 runs to 15 residues. DNA for the CDR3: TGTGCCAGCAGCCAAGATACCAGGGGCGAAGATACGCAGTATTTT. Protein sequence: CASSQDTRGEDTQYF.

The gene calls are TRBV19 and TRBJ2-1; the match to TRBD2 covers 7 bases. Per the germline V gene, CDR1 is LNHDA and CDR2 is SQIVND (reference sequence). V was pared by 10 bases and J by 2 bases, with 8 bases of the junction left unmatched. The CDR3 contains 14 residues. CDR3 in amino acids: CATLPGGPYNEQFF. Written as DNA, the CDR3 is TGTGCCACCCTTCCGGGGGGACCCTACAATGAGCAGTTCTTC.

This clone was seen a handful of times. The rearrangement links TRBV21-1 to TRBJ1-4; the table's D call, TRBD1, was not checked against the DNA. TRBV21-1 is recorded as a pseudogene. This CDR3 comprises 11 residues. The chain's CDR3 is CASSKTDKLFF. CDR3 coding DNA: TGTGCCAGCAGCAAGACAGACAAACTGTTTTTT.

The chain couples TRBV2 to TRBJ1-5; 8 bases are a match to TRBD1. This CDR3 has 16 residues. Looked up from germline, CDR1 is SNHLY and CDR2 is FYNNEI. The V and J ends lost 4 bases and 3 bases, in that order; junction bases with no gene match: 8. Written as DNA, the CDR3 is TGTGCCAGCAGTGCTTTCGACAGGGGTATCAATCAGCCCCAGCATTTT. It yields the protein CASSAFDRGINQPQHF.

V and J are TRBV6-1 and TRBJ2-5; 8 bases are a match to TRBD1. V was clipped by 1 base and J by 5 bases; unmatched bases: 9. The CDR3 covers 16 residues. CDR1 MNHNS and CDR2 SASEGT come from the germline V gene. Written as DNA, the CDR3 is TGTGCCAGCAGTGAAGGAGCGGCAGGGGGCGTGGAGACCCAGTACTTC. This codes for CASSEGAAGGVETQYF.

V gene TRBV7-8 combines with J gene TRBJ2-1; D ambiguous. CDR3 length: 18 residues. V lost 0 bases to trimming and J lost 0 bases, with 15 bases between them. Germline V lookup: CDR1 SGHVS, CDR2 FQNEAQ. CDR3 in DNA: TGTGCCAGCAGCTTAGCGCTTGGGTGGGCAGACTCCTACAATGAGCAGTTCTTC. Its translation: CASSLALGWADSYNEQFF. The variable domain in full, with the rest retrieved from reference TRBV7-8 and TRBJ2-1, is GAGVSQSPRYKVAKRGQDVALRCDPISGHVSLFWYQQALGQGPEFLTYFQNEAQLDKSGLPSDRFFAERPEGSVSTLKIQRTQQEDSAVYLCASSLALGWADSYNEQFFGPGTRLTVL.

The gene calls are TRBV6-5 and TRBJ1-2; no firm D call. The V gene's germline CDR1 is MNHEY and CDR2 SVGAGI. The V gene lost 10 bases and the J gene lost 6 bases, with 18 bases spanning the gap. This CDR3 is built from 13 residues. CDR3 loop: CATTERRLDGYTF. The CDR3 coding sequence is TGTGCCACGACGGAGCGGCGGTTGGATGGCTACACCTTC.

The CDR3 spells CASSLDNNQPQHF. CDR3 sequence (DNA): TGTGCCAGCAGTTTGGACAACAATCAGCCCCAGCATTTT. The chain combines TRBV12-3 or TRBV12-4 with TRBJ1-5; possibly TRBD1 for D (5 bases). This CDR3 has 13 residues. V lost 3 bases and J 3 bases, leaving 6 bases between the germline ends.

The chain is built from TRBV18 and TRBJ1-2; D is ambiguous. The length of the CDR3 is 16 residues. Trimming removed 0 bases from V and 7 bases from J, with 18 bases in between. From germline, CDR1 is KGHSH and CDR2 LQKENI. Written as DNA, the CDR3 is TGTGCCAGCTCACCACCGATCCGGGAACCATCGCGTGGCTACACCTTC. As protein: CASSPPIREPSRGYTF.

This chain uses TRBV7-9 with TRBJ1-3, with D perhaps TRBD1 (6 bases). Germline loops: CDR1 SEHNR, CDR2 FQNEAQ (reference sequence). There are 15 residues in the CDR3. V lost 5 bases, J lost 0 bases, and 11 bases lay in between. The CDR3 is CASSPDRISGNTIYF. The CDR3 DNA reads TGTGCCAGCAGCCCGGACAGAATCTCTGGAAACACCATATATTTT. Looking up the rest from reference TRBV7-9 and TRBJ1-3 gives the full variable domain: DTGVSQNPRHKITKRGQNVTFRCDPISEHNRLYWYRQTLGQGPEFLTYFQNEAQLEKSRLLSDRFSAERPKGSFSTLEIQRTEQGDSAMYLCASSPDRISGNTIYFGEGSWLTVV.

The chain has TRBV5-6 and TRBJ1-1; 8 nucleotides line up with TRBD1. Trimming cost V 3 bases and J 1 base; bases outside gene matches: 2. Per the germline V gene, CDR1 is SGHDT and CDR2 is YYEEEE. The CDR3 is 14 residues long. CDR3 bases: TGTGCCAGCAGCTGGGGACAGGCGAACACTGAAGCTTTCTTT. Translating it yields CASSWGQANTEAFF.

This rearrangement joins TRBV7-2 to TRBJ2-2, with TRBD1 as a possible D gene (6 bases). The CDR3 sequence is 16 residues long. CDR1 SGHTA and CDR2 FQGNSA come from the germline V gene. The V end was cut by 5 bases, the J end by 0 bases, with 13 bases between. The CDR3 DNA is TGTGCCAGCAGCCCCCCAGGGGCAGCGAACACCGGGGAGCTGTTTTTT. It translates to CASSPPGAANTGELFF.

The rearrangement joins TRBV10-3 to TRBJ2-1; 15 bases agree with TRBD2. The CDR3 length is 20 residues. Germline V gene sequence: CDR1 ENHRY, CDR2 SYGVKD. V was clipped by 4 bases and J by 0 bases; unmatched bases: 10. In DNA, the CDR3 is TGTGCCATCAGTGGTCCCGGGACTAGCGGGGGGCCAAGCTCCTACAATGAGCAGTTCTTC. The encoded protein is CAISGPGTSGGPSSYNEQFF.

This clone was recorded a few times. The V and J genes are TRBV30 and TRBJ1-2; possibly TRBD1 for D (5 bases). The CDR3 sequence is 16 residues long. Germline CDR1 reads GTSNPN; CDR2 reads SVGIG (reference sequence). Trimming took off 2 bases at V and 2 bases at J, with 18 bases between the two ends. CDR3 sequence (DNA): TGTGCCTGGAGTCACGACAGCGCACCTCGGAACTATGGCTACACCTTC. This translates into CAWSHDSAPRNYGYTF. Full variable domain (rest looked up from reference TRBV30 and TRBJ1-2): SQTIHQWPATLVQPVGSPLSLECTVEGTSNPNLYWYRQAAGRGLQLLFYSVGIGQISSEVPQNLSASRPQDRQFILSSKKLLLSDSGFYLCAWSHDSAPRNYGYTFGSGTRLTVV.

V usage is TRBV19 and J usage is TRBJ2-3, with 8 bases fitting TRBD2. CDR1 is LNHDA, CDR2 SQIVND, per germline (reference sequence). J was trimmed by 3 bases and V by 5 bases; bases with no gene match: 1. CDR3 size: 13 residues. Here the CDR3 DNA reads TGTGCCAGTAGTCTAGCGGGTACAGATACGCAGTATTTT. Protein product: CASSLAGTDTQYF.

V and J are TRBV7-2 and TRBJ2-7, with TRBD1 identical over 8 bases. Germline V gene data show CDR1 as SGHTA and CDR2 as FQGNSA. With 4 bases clipped from V and 2 bases from J, the junction kept 7 bases outside the gene matches. The CDR3 is made up of 15 amino acids. The CDR3: CASSYNSGGAYEQYF. CDR3 DNA sequence: TGTGCCAGCAGCTACAACTCAGGGGGCGCCTACGAGCAGTACTTC.

This rearrangement joins TRBV7-9 to TRBJ2-3; no clear D gene. Between the trimmed V and J ends, which lost 6 bases and 10 bases, there was a span of 14 bases. CDR1 SEHNR and CDR2 FQNEAQ come from the germline V gene (reference sequence). This CDR3 comprises 12 residues. CDR3 sequence: CASSSVPRAQYF. The CDR3 DNA is TGTGCCAGCAGTTCGGTCCCCCGGGCGCAGTATTTT.

This clone has just one count. The V gene is TRBV10-2, the J gene TRBJ1-6; 8 bases map to TRBD1. Germline loops: CDR1 WSHSY, CDR2 SAAADI. The CDR3 contains 17 residues. V lost 6 bases, J lost 8 bases, and 15 bases stayed unmatched. The CDR3 DNA follows: TGCGCCAGCAGGCCGACAGGGGCTAGATTACGTGATTCACCCCTCCACTTT. This translates into CASRPTGARLRDSPLHF.

This chain connects TRBV5-6 to TRBJ2-5, with TRBD1 identical over 7 bases. The CDR3 is 15 amino acids. V gave up 7 bases and J gave up 1 base; unmatched junction bases: 10. Germline V gene sequence: CDR1 SGHDT, CDR2 YYEEEE. CDR3 loop: CASQHPSGGQETQYF. In DNA, the CDR3 is TGTGCCAGCCAGCATCCGTCAGGGGGCCAAGAGACCCAGTACTTC.

The V gene is TRBV7-9, the J gene TRBJ2-2; D remains unclear. CDR1 and CDR2 (germline): SEHNR, FQNEAQ (reference sequence). The CDR3 is 15 residues long. Trimming took off 1 base at V and 0 bases at J, with 6 bases between the two ends. The chain's CDR3 is CASSLGAANTGELFF. The CDR3, as DNA: TGTGCCAGCAGCTTAGGGGCAGCGAACACCGGGGAGCTGTTTTTT. Complete variable domain (other parts from reference TRBV7-9 and TRBJ2-2): DTGVSQNPRHKITKRGQNVTFRCDPISEHNRLYWYRQTLGQGPEFLTYFQNEAQLEKSRLLSDRFSAERPKGSFSTLEIQRTEQGDSAMYLCASSLGAANTGELFFGEGSRLTVL.

The V and J genes are TRBV2 and TRBJ2-5; D not resolved. Per the germline V gene, CDR1 is SNHLY and CDR2 is FYNNEI. The CDR3 consists of 12 residues. The V end was cut by 7 bases, the J end by 7 bases, with 13 bases between. CDR3 DNA: TGTGCCAGCATGGGCCCCTTCGGGACCCAGTACTTC. Its protein product is CASMGPFGTQYF.

The chain links TRBV7-2 to TRBJ2-2; TRBD1 is a possible D gene (6 bases). Trimming cost V 1 base and J 2 bases, with 11 bases left between them. Germline assignment: CDR1 SGHTA and CDR2 FQGNSA. This CDR3 is built from 16 residues. Written as DNA, the CDR3 is TGTGCCAGCAGCTTAGGGGGGCCTTATAACACCGGGGAGCTGTTTTTT. Translating it yields CASSLGGPYNTGELFF.

The chain is built from TRBV2 and TRBJ2-3; perhaps TRBD2 as D (5 bases). There are 14 residues in the CDR3. The V gene lost 10 bases and the J gene lost 1 base, with 15 bases spanning the gap. CDR1 SNHLY and CDR2 FYNNEI come from the germline V gene. The CDR3 bases are TGTGCCACCGACGGCAGCGGCGGCACAGATACGCAGTATTTT. It yields the protein CATDGSGGTDTQYF.

This chain joins TRBV3-1 (or the pseudogene TRBV3-2) and TRBJ2-5; a possible D gene is TRBD2 (6 bases). The germline CDR1 and CDR2 sequences are LGHDT and YNNKEL (reference sequence). Trimming removed 3 bases from V and 2 bases from J, with 7 bases in between. The CDR3 contains 13 residues. The CDR3 is CASSHRGQETQYF. The CDR3 DNA sequence: TGTGCCAGCAGCCACCGGGGGCAAGAGACCCAGTACTTC.